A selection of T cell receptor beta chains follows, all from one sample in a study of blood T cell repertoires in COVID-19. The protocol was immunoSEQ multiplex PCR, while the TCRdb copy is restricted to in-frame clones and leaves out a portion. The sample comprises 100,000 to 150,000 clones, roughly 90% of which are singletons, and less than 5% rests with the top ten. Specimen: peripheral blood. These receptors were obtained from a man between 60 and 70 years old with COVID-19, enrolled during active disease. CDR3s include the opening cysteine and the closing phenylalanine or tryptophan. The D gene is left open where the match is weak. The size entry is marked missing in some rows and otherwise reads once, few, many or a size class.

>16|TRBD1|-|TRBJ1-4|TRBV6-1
TGTGCCAGCAGTGAAGGTATCGGGACAGGGCACGAAAAACTGTTTTTT
CASSEGIGTGHEKLFF
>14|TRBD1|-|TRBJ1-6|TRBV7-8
TGTGCCAGCAGCCTGGACAGGGGTAATTCACCCCTCCACTTT
CASSLDRGNSPLHF
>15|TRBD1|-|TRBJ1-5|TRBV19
TGTGCCAGTAGTAGGTGGGACAGGGGAGATCAGCCCCAGCATTTT
CASSRWDRGDQPQHF
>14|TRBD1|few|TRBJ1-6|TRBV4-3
TGCGCCAGCAGAATAACAGGGGGGGAATCACCCCTCCACTTT
CASRITGGESPLHF
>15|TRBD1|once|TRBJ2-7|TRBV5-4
TGTGCCAGCAGCTCATGGACAGGGAGCTCCTACGAGCAGTACTTC
CASSSWTGSSYEQYF
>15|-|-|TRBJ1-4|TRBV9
TGTGCCAGCAGCATCTGGGGGCGTACTAATGAAAAACTGTTTTTT
CASSIWGRTNEKLFF
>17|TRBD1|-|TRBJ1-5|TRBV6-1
TGTGCCAGCAGTGACCCGGGACAGGGCGGTGGCAATCAGCCCCAGCATTTT
CASSDPGQGGGNQPQHF
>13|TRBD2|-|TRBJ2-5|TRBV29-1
TGCAGCGTTGAACTAGCGGGAGGAGAGACCCAGTACTTC
CSVELAGGETQYF
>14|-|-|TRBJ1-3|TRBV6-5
TGTGCCAGCAGTCCAACAGGCGGGGCGAACACCATATATTTT
CASSPTGGANTIYF
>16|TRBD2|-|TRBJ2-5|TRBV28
TGTGCCAGCAGTTTATGGGGGGGGGACGGCCTAGAGACCCAGTACTTC
CASSLWGGDGLETQYF
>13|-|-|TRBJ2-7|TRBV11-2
TGTGCCAGCAGCTTAGCACAGGGCTACGAGCAGTACTTC
CASSLAQGYEQYF
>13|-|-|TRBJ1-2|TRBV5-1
TGCGCCAGCAGCCCCGACAGGCTCTATGGCTACACCTTC
CASSPDRLYGYTF
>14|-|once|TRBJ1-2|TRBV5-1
TGCGCCAGCAGCTTGACCGCTACCTACTATGGCTACACCTTC
CASSLTATYYGYTF
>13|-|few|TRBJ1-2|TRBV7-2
TGTGCCAGCAGCTATGGACAGCTCTATGGCTACACCTTC
CASSYGQLYGYTF
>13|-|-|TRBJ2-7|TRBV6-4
TGTGCCAGCAGCAAACAGGAGTGCTACGAGCAGTACTTC
CASSKQECYEQYF
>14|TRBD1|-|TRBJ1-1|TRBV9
TGTGCCAGCAGCGGGGGACAGGGGTACACTGAAGCTTTCTTT
CASSGGQGYTEAFF
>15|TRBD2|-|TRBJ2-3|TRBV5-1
TGCGCCAGCAGCTCCGGACTAGCGGGAATGGATACGCAGTATTTT
CASSSGLAGMDTQYF
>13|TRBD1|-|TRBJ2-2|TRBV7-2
TGTGCCAGCAGCCAACAGGGGCCCGGGGAGCTGTTTTTT
CASSQQGPGELFF
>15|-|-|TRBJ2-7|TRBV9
TGTGCCAGCAGCGTAGCATTAGCGGCCTCCTACGAGCAGTACTTC
CASSVALAASYEQYF
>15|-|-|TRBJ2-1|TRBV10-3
TGTGCCATCAGTGGGCGACAGGACTCCTACAATGAGCAGTTCTTC
CAISGRQDSYNEQFF
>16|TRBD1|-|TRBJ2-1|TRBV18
TGTGCCAGCTCACCTCCTCCGGGACAGGGATTCAATGAGCAGTTCTTC
CASSPPPGQGFNEQFF
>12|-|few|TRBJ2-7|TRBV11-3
TGTGCCAGCAGCTCACTTGGTCCGGAGCAGTACTTC
CASSSLGPEQYF
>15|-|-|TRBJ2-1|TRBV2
TGTGCCAGCAGTGAGGGGGCCGAAAGTATCAATGAGCAGTTCTTC
CASSEGAESINEQFF
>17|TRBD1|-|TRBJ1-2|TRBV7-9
TGTGCCAGCAGCTCCGGGACAGGGATTCATCTAGTGAGTGGCTACACCTTC
CASSSGTGIHLVSGYTF
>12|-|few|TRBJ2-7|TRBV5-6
TGTGCCAGCAGCTCCGGGGGCTACGAGCAGTACTTC
CASSSGGYEQYF
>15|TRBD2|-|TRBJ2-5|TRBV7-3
TGTGCCAGCAGCTTAGGTCTAGCGGGAGTAGAGACCCAGTACTTC
CASSLGLAGVETQYF
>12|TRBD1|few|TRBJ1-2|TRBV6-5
TGTGCCACCAGACAGGGAGACTATGGCTACACCTTC
CATRQGDYGYTF
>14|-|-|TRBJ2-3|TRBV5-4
TGTGCCAGCAGCTCTCAGGACAGCGCAGATACGCAGTATTTT
CASSSQDSADTQYF
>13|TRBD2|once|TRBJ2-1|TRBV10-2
TGCGCCAGCGCCGGGACTAGCGGGAACAGGGAGTTCTTC
CASAGTSGNREFF
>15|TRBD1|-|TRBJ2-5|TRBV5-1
TGCGCCAGCAGCTTGGGGGACAGGGGGCGAGAGACCCAGTACTTC
CASSLGDRGRETQYF
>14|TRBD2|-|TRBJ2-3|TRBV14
TGTGCCAGCAGCCCAGCGGGACCACCAGATACGCAGTATTTT
CASSPAGPPDTQYF
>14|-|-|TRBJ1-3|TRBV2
TGTGCCAGCAGGGAGGAGAGCTCTGGAAACACCATATATTTT
CASREESSGNTIYF
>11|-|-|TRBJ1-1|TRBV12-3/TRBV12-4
TGTGCCAGCAGTTTCGACACTGAAGCTTTCTTT
CASSFDTEAFF
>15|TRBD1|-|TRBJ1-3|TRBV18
TGTGCCAGCTCACTTACCCGGGACAGAATAAACACCATATATTTT
CASSLTRDRINTIYF
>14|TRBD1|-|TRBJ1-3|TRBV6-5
TGTGCCAGTATTGACAGGGAGTCTGGAAACACCATATATTTT
CASIDRESGNTIYF
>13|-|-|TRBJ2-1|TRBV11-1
TGTGCCAGCGACTCGGCTGAGTACAATGAGCAGTTCTTC
CASDSAEYNEQFF
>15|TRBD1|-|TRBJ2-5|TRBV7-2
TGTGCCAGCAGCTCACTGGGCCAGGGGGAGGAGACCCAGTACTTC
CASSSLGQGEETQYF
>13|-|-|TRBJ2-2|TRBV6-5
TGTGCCAGCAGTCTTACAGTCACCGGGGAGCTGTTTTTT
CASSLTVTGELFF
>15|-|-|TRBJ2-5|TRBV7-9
TGTGCCAGCAGCTTAGCAGTGGGAGGGGGAGAGACCCAGTACTTC
CASSLAVGGGETQYF
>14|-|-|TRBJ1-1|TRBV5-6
TGTGCCAGCAGCTTGAGACGTCGGGGCACTGAAGCTTTCTTT
CASSLRRRGTEAFF
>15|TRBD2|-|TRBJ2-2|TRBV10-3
TGTGCCATCAGACCGGGACTAGCGAATACCGGGGAGCTGTTTTTT
CAIRPGLANTGELFF
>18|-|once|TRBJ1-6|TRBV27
TGTGCCAGCAGTTTAAAACCCGGGCTAAATAAGGGACTCTCACCCCTCCACTTT
CASSLKPGLNKGLSPLHF
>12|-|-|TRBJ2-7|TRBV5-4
TGTGCCAGCAGCCGACTCTTCTACGAGCAGTACTTC
CASSRLFYEQYF
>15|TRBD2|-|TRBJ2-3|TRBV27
TGTGCCAGCAGGGTGGGACTAGCGGTTACAGATACGCAGTATTTT
CASRVGLAVTDTQYF
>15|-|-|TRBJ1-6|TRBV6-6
TGTGCCAGCAGTGACCAAGGACAGCTGGGTTCACCCCTCCACTTT
CASSDQGQLGSPLHF
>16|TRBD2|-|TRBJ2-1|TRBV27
TGTGCCAGCAGTCCGGGACTAGCGGGAGGGTACAATGAGCAGTTCTTC
CASSPGLAGGYNEQFF
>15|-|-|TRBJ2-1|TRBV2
TGTGCCAGCACCGTAGAGACTCGCGTTTTCAATGAGCAGTTCTTC
CASTVETRVFNEQFF
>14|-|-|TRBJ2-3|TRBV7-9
TGTGCCAGCAGACCTACAGGGTCCACAGATACGCAGTATTTT
CASRPTGSTDTQYF
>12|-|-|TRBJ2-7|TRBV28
TGTGCTATCACAGGGAAAGCCTACGAGCAGTACTTC
CAITGKAYEQYF
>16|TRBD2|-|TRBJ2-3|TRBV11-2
TGTGCCAGCAGCTTAGACAGGACTAGCGGCACAGATACGCAGTATTTT
CASSLDRTSGTDTQYF
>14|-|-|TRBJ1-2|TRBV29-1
TGCAGCGTTGAAGATCTCCTCCGGGGCTATGGCTACACCTTC
CSVEDLLRGYGYTF
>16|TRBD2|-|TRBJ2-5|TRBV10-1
TGCGCCAGCAGCCTTGGGACTAGCGGGATTTCCGAGACCCAGTACTTC
CASSLGTSGISETQYF
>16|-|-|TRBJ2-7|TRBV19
TGTGCCAGTAGTATAGGATTCGGGTCAAGCGAGGACGAGCAGTACTTC
CASSIGFGSSEDEQYF